This TCR beta chain appears in the sequencing data of a study of blood T cell repertoires in COVID-19 (dated by TCRdb to about 2020). With regard to the full study: Samples covering the acute and convalescent phases of COVID-19 were provided by collaborators in the United States, Italy and Spain. The repertoires were made available in a free public database intended to serve as a resource for research on the immune response to SARS-CoV-2. The material from the prospective study consisted of cDNA or gDNA derived from T cells, B-cell-depleted T cells, or PBMCs. HLA class I and class II types, where available, came from metadata supplied by the sample provider rather than from assay-based typing. Samples came from the ongoing ImmuneRACE study (first 160 participants) plus 1,254 subjects from 6 global collaborators. Nearly every sample came with metadata listing a de-identified subject ID, COVID-19 status, age in years and sex. Subjects who had been exposed to COVID-19, were actively infected with it, or had recovered from it provided the deeply sampled blood TCRbeta repertoires that made up the dataset.

In the germline V gene (reference sequence), CDR1 corresponds to MNHEY and CDR2 to SMNVEV. V is pruned by 5 bases and J by 2 bases, leaving 14 bases of the junction without a gene match. There are 17 amino acids in the CDR3, from cysteine to phenylalanine inclusive. Here the CDR3 DNA is all that survives: 51 bases in frame from base 1. TCRbeta CDR3 regions were amplified from genomic DNA using the immunoSEQ Assay, a bias-controlled multiplex PCR. In the authors' own workflow: The number of nucleated cells in each sample was estimated by amplification of reference gene primers within the assay. To quantify the absolute abundance of each unique TCRbeta CDR3 rearrangement, sequence reads were collapsed and filtered. For each sample, productive Simpson clonality was calculated by taking the square root of Simpson's diversity index across productive rearrangements. TCRdb limited this immuneACCESS table to in-frame rearrangements with V and J called. A share of clones is missing; checked studies link under half to unresolved V genes, and the rest is unexplained. V and J calls and clone size follow that table, whereas D and trimming were derived from the DNA. Across this sample there are approximately 240,000 clones, with roughly nine tenths seen only once. The ten most abundant clones make up over 3% of the sample.

Participants in the prospective study were aged roughly 18 to 100 years, lived in under 30 United States geographic areas, and enrolled through a virtual design. Cohort assignment in the prospective study relied on participant-reported clinical history from a screening survey and a study questionnaire. Mobile phlebotomists in the prospective study collected whole blood, serum and a nasopharyngeal or oropharyngeal swab from every participant. Participants in the prospective study had the option to provide additional blood draws and questionnaires over a roughly 2-month period. Prospective study blood samples were shipped either frozen or at room temperature before DNA extraction. A remark on this clone: Its antigen is still unknown. Base quality data are lacking; no much larger clone is found one base away.

General study outcomes and caveats: The quantity of clinical and demographic metadata differed by source and by participant and was supplied without curation.

The chain uses TRBV27 and TRBJ1-1; 7 central nucleotides agree with TRBD1. The receptor comes from a woman aged 18-30 years in a cohort exposed to, infected with or recovered from COVID-19 (not recorded which). Sequencing was performed on PBMCs or T cells enriched from blood (not recorded which). The CDR3 has the sequence CASSPPGTVVINTEAFF. In nucleotide form, the sequence is TGTGCCAGCAGTCCCCCCGGGACAGTGGTGATCAACACTGAAGCTTTCTTT.